This T cell receptor beta chain appears in the sequencing data of a study of cytomegalovirus exposure and HLA in healthy donors. PCR amplification relied on 60 Vbeta primers (plus 13 Jbeta primers). The table came from immunoSEQ multiplex PCR; TCRdb's copy has only in-frame clones and leaves some out. Here the sample table reports about 140,000 clones. This sequence was found in a woman aged 18-29 years in good health and CMV-seronegative. Source material: PBMCs.

The CDR3 DNA reads TGTGCCAGCAGCTTAGGGGAGGGCGGAGGCTACACCTTC. This translates into CASSLGEGGGYTF. The chain uses TRBV11-3 and TRBJ1-2; D not certain. V was shortened by 1 base and J by 8 bases, with 11 bases between the two germline ends. CDR3 length: 13 residues. Germline V gene lookup returns CDR1 SGHNT and CDR2 YENEEA.